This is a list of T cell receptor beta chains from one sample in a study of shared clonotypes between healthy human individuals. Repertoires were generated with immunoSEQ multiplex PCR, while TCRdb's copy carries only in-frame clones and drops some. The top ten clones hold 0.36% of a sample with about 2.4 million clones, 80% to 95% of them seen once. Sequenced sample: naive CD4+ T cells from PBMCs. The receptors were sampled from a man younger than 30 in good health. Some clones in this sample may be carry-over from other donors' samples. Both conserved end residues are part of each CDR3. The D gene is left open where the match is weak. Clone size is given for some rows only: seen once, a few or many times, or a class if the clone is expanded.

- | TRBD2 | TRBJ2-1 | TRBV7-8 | TGTGCCAGCAGCTCAAGGAGCGGGAGGGCGTACAATGAGCAGTTCTTC | CASSSRSGRAYNEQFF
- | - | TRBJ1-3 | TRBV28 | TGTGCCAGCACGTTAACTGGAAACACCATATATTTT | CASTLTGNTIYF
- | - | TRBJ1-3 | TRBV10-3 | TGTGCCATCAGTAAGACAGGCCCTCGCTCTGGAAACACCATATATTTT | CAISKTGPRSGNTIYF
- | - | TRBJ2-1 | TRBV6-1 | TGTGCCAGCCTCACCTACAATGAGCAGTTCTTC | CASLTYNEQFF
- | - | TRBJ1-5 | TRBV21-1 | TGTGCCAGCTTAGCAGGTTTGAACAATCAGCCCCAGCATTTT | CASLAGLNNQPQHF
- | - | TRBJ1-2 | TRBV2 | TGTGCCAGCAGTGGCACCCGACAGGACTATGGCTACACCTTC | CASSGTRQDYGYTF
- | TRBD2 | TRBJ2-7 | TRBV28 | TGTGCCAGCACCCCAGCGAGCCTAGCGGGAGGGGGGTCCTACGAGCAGTACTTC | CASTPASLAGGGSYEQYF
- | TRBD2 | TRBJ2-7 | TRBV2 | TGTGCCATACTGGAACTAGCGGCGACCTACGAGCAGTACTTC | CAILELAATYEQYF
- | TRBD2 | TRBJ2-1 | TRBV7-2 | TGTGCCAGCAGCTATAGCGGGAGGGCCTACAATGAGCAGTTCTTC | CASSYSGRAYNEQFF
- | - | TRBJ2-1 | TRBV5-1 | TGCGCCAGCAGCGTGGGACACCAAATATACAATGAGCAGTTCTTC | CASSVGHQIYNEQFF
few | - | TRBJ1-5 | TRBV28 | TGTGCCAGCAGTTTATGGGAAACCAATCAGCCCCAGCATTTT | CASSLWETNQPQHF
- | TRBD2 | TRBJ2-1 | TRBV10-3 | TGTGCCATCGGAGGCGTCGGCGGGAGCGGGAGATATGAGCAGTTCTTC | CAIGGVGGSGRYEQFF
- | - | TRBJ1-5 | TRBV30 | TGTGCCTGGAGTGTTTGGGGGGGGAATCAGCCCCAGCATTTT | CAWSVWGGNQPQHF
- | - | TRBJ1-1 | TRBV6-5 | TGTGCCAGCAGTTACTCCCCCAGTCGGGGCACTGAAGCTTTCTTT | CASSYSPSRGTEAFF
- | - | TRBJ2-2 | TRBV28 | TGTGCCAGCAGTTTCTACCAGAGCACACTTTACACCGGGGAGCTGTTTTTT | CASSFYQSTLYTGELFF
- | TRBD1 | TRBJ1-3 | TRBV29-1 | TGCAGCGTTGGGACAGGGAATGGAAACACCATATATTTT | CSVGTGNGNTIYF